Listed below are T cell receptor beta chains from one sample, sequenced in a study of blood T cell repertoires in COVID-19. Only in-frame clones appear in the TCRdb table, and some are missing; sequencing was by immunoSEQ multiplex PCR. The table has more than 200,000 clones, less than 90% seen once. The specimen sequenced was peripheral blood. The receptors were gathered from a man between 25 and 39 years old with active or convalescent COVID-19. Each CDR3 is given with its conserved first and last residue. Fields, in order: CDR3 protein, CDR3 DNA, clone size, D gene, J gene, V gene. A D gene is named only where the DNA matches it firmly. Not every row has a clone size; where given, it reads once, few, many or a size class.

CDR3 protein: CASSTISQTGLRGYTF; CDR3 DNA: TGTGCCAGCAGTACTATTTCTCAAACCGGTCTAAGGGGCTACACCTTC; clone size: -; D gene: -; J gene: TRBJ1-2; V gene: TRBV28
CDR3 protein: CASRRTDYTEAFF; CDR3 DNA: TGTGCCAGCAGGCGGACAGATTACACTGAAGCTTTCTTT; clone size: -; D gene: -; J gene: TRBJ1-1; V gene: TRBV2
CDR3 protein: CASTGRGGHSYNEQFF; CDR3 DNA: TGTGCCAGCACGGGGCGCGGGGGGCACTCCTACAATGAGCAGTTCTTC; clone size: -; D gene: TRBD2; J gene: TRBJ2-1; V gene: TRBV2
CDR3 protein: CASSPRPITGTGKNSNQPQHF; CDR3 DNA: TGTGCCAGCAGCCCACGCCCAATTACCGGGACAGGGAAGAATAGCAATCAGCCCCAGCATTTT; clone size: -; D gene: TRBD1; J gene: TRBJ1-5; V gene: TRBV7-8
CDR3 protein: CASEDRARDGYTF; CDR3 DNA: TGTGCCAGCGAGGACAGGGCGAGGGATGGCTACACCTTC; clone size: -; D gene: TRBD1; J gene: TRBJ1-2; V gene: TRBV12-3/TRBV12-4
CDR3 protein: CASSQGQGGTSYNEQFF; CDR3 DNA: TGTGCCAGCAGCCAAGGCCAAGGGGGCACCTCCTACAATGAGCAGTTCTTC; clone size: -; D gene: TRBD1; J gene: TRBJ2-1; V gene: TRBV3-1/TRBV3-2
CDR3 protein: CASSFGSRMTSEAFF; CDR3 DNA: TGTGCCAGCAGCTTCGGGAGCCGGATGACTTCTGAAGCTTTCTTT; clone size: few; D gene: -; J gene: TRBJ1-1; V gene: TRBV5-4
CDR3 protein: CASSRGGGREKLFF; CDR3 DNA: TGTGCCAGCAGCCGAGGGGGGGGACGGGAAAAACTGTTTTTT; clone size: -; D gene: -; J gene: TRBJ1-4; V gene: TRBV6-5
CDR3 protein: CASSLMNTEAFF; CDR3 DNA: TGTGCCAGCAGCCTTATGAACACTGAAGCTTTCTTT; clone size: -; D gene: -; J gene: TRBJ1-1; V gene: TRBV2
CDR3 protein: CASSSGTGDGYTF; CDR3 DNA: TGCGCCAGCAGCTCCGGGACAGGGGATGGCTACACCTTC; clone size: -; D gene: TRBD1; J gene: TRBJ1-2; V gene: TRBV5-1
CDR3 protein: CASSIQGASRGNEQFF; CDR3 DNA: TGCGCCAGCAGCATCCAGGGGGCCTCCCGGGGCAATGAGCAGTTCTTC; clone size: -; D gene: TRBD1; J gene: TRBJ2-1; V gene: TRBV5-1
CDR3 protein: CASSQAGTEYEQYF; CDR3 DNA: TGCGCCAGCAGCCAAGCCGGGACAGAATACGAGCAGTACTTC; clone size: -; D gene: TRBD1; J gene: TRBJ2-7; V gene: TRBV4-1
CDR3 protein: CASRPGLATGELFF; CDR3 DNA: TGTGCCAGCAGACCGGGACTAGCCACCGGGGAGCTGTTTTTT; clone size: -; D gene: TRBD2; J gene: TRBJ2-2; V gene: TRBV2
CDR3 protein: CASSDKRDTIYF; CDR3 DNA: TGTGCCAGCAGTGACAAGCGGGACACCATATATTTT; clone size: -; D gene: -; J gene: TRBJ1-3; V gene: TRBV2
CDR3 protein: CASSRDFATNEKLFF; CDR3 DNA: TGTGCCAGTAGTCGGGATTTTGCAACTAATGAAAAACTGTTTTTT; clone size: -; D gene: -; J gene: TRBJ1-4; V gene: TRBV19
CDR3 protein: CSASNIRTSTNEQFF; CDR3 DNA: TGCAGTGCTAGTAATATAAGGACTAGTACGAATGAGCAGTTCTTC; clone size: -; D gene: TRBD2; J gene: TRBJ2-1; V gene: TRBV20-1
CDR3 protein: CASSRGTDTQYF; CDR3 DNA: TGTGCCAGCAGCCGCGGTACAGATACGCAGTATTTT; clone size: -; D gene: -; J gene: TRBJ2-3; V gene: TRBV3-1/TRBV3-2
CDR3 protein: CASSFGSTDTQYF; CDR3 DNA: TGTGCCAGCAGCTTTGGCAGCACAGATACGCAGTATTTT; clone size: -; D gene: -; J gene: TRBJ2-3; V gene: TRBV11-3
CDR3 protein: CASSGLVSTDTQYF; CDR3 DNA: TGTGCCAGCAGCGGACTGGTTAGCACAGATACGCAGTATTTT; clone size: -; D gene: -; J gene: TRBJ2-3; V gene: TRBV9
CDR3 protein: CASRYGRGTYSYEQYF; CDR3 DNA: TGTGCCAGCAGATATGGGCGGGGGACCTACTCCTACGAGCAGTACTTC; clone size: -; D gene: TRBD2; J gene: TRBJ2-7; V gene: TRBV28
CDR3 protein: CASTDRGQGNGYTF; CDR3 DNA: TGTGCCAGCACCGACCGGGGACAGGGGAATGGCTACACCTTC; clone size: -; D gene: TRBD1; J gene: TRBJ1-2; V gene: TRBV6-5
CDR3 protein: CASRTSRASYKQYF; CDR3 DNA: TGTGCCAGTAGGACATCCCGCGCCTCCTACAAGCAGTACTTC; clone size: -; D gene: -; J gene: TRBJ2-7; V gene: TRBV19
CDR3 protein: CASSPPGDTYGYTF; CDR3 DNA: TGCGCCAGCAGCCCCCCGGGAGATACCTATGGCTACACCTTC; clone size: -; D gene: -; J gene: TRBJ1-2; V gene: TRBV5-1
CDR3 protein: CASSLPDSPYSNQPQHF; CDR3 DNA: TGTGCCAGCAGCTTACCGGACAGTCCCTATAGCAATCAGCCCCAGCATTTT; clone size: -; D gene: -; J gene: TRBJ1-5; V gene: TRBV7-6
CDR3 protein: CAWSAGRTDTQYF; CDR3 DNA: TGTGCCTGGAGTGCAGGGAGGACAGATACGCAGTATTTT; clone size: -; D gene: -; J gene: TRBJ2-3; V gene: TRBV30
CDR3 protein: CASSHLGGAGELFF; CDR3 DNA: TGCGCCAGCAGCCACCTCGGGGGGGCCGGGGAGCTGTTTTTT; clone size: -; D gene: TRBD2; J gene: TRBJ2-2; V gene: TRBV4-3